This TCR beta chain came from a study of cytomegalovirus exposure and HLA in healthy donors. Study background: Early released data had roughly 81 million unique TCRs, all coming from HLA-typed donors. Study conclusions and caveats: Immune exposure information comprised only CMV serostatus. In a later analysis, TCR beta V- and J-gene trimming was associated with a missense DCLRE1C variant.

As for this clone: Antigen unknown.

These donors, healthy bone marrow donors, were studied. This CDR3 has 14 residues. Trimming pared 2 bases from V and 5 bases from J, leaving 12 bases between. Germline lookup yields CDR1 SGHTA and CDR2 FQGTGA. The PCR employed 60 Vbeta primers together with 13 Jbeta primers. Here immunoSEQ multiplex PCR was the method, and the copy in TCRdb shows in-frame clones only, minus some. This sample has roughly 110,000 clones, with about three quarters found just once. This TCR came from a woman in her forties or fifties in good health and CMV-seropositive. The rearrangement uses TRBV7-3 and TRBJ1-2; TRBD1 might be the D (5 bases). The sample comprised PBMCs. CDR3 sequence reads: CASSLGPTVYGYTF. The CDR3 region has the DNA TGTGCCAGCAGCTTAGGCCCGACAGTATATGGCTACACCTTC.